These 20 T cell receptor beta chains originate from one sample sequenced in a study of blood T cell repertoires in COVID-19. The table came from immunoSEQ multiplex PCR; TCRdb's copy has only in-frame clones and leaves some out. Found here are roughly 120,000 clones, 84% of them singletons; the top ten hold 5.5% to 8%. Material for sequencing was peripheral blood. The receptors shown here come from a woman aged 45-60 years with acute or convalescent COVID-19.

The chain recombines TRBV10-3 with TRBJ1-6; 8 nucleotides match TRBD1. This CDR3 has 14 amino acids. V was clipped by 2 bases and J by 10 bases; unmatched bases: 4. CDR1 is ENHRY and CDR2 is SYGVKD in the germline V gene. The CDR3 nucleotides are TGTGCCATCAGTGAGGCAGGGGGCCGATCACCCCTCCACTTT. This encodes CAISEAGGRSPLHF.

V gene TRBV3-1 (or the pseudogene TRBV3-2) combines with J gene TRBJ2-3; D might be TRBD1 (5 bases). The ends were cut back, 0 bases at V and 5 bases at J, with 12 bases in the middle. CDR1 is LGHDT, CDR2 YNNKEL, per germline (reference sequence). The CDR3 loop spans 15 amino acids. CDR3 sequence (DNA): TGTGCCAGCAGCCAAGATACTGGGGCCGGAGATACGCAGTATTTT. Protein: CASSQDTGAGDTQYF.

The chain recombines TRBV7-9 with TRBJ2-1; 8 nucleotides align to TRBD2. Trimming removed 1 base from V and 5 bases from J; junction bases left unmatched: 7. The V gene's germline CDR1 is SEHNR and CDR2 FQNEAQ (reference sequence). The CDR3 covers 16 residues. For the CDR3, the DNA is TGTGCCAGCAGCTTAGATCGGGGGGGACTCAACAATGAGCAGTTCTTC. Amino acid sequence: CASSLDRGGLNNEQFF. The full variable domain, rest sourced from reference TRBV7-9 and TRBJ2-1, is DTGVSQNPRHKITKRGQNVTFRCDPISEHNRLYWYRQTLGQGPEFLTYFQNEAQLEKSRLLSDRFSAERPKGSFSTLEIQRTEQGDSAMYLCASSLDRGGLNNEQFFGPGTRLTVL.

Only one count was recorded for this clone. V is TRBV6-1 and J is TRBJ2-5, with 13 bases fitting TRBD2. Per the germline V gene, CDR1 is MNHNS and CDR2 is SASEGT. The CDR3 extends over 18 amino acids. V dropped 3 bases and J dropped 4; count of bases not matched to a gene: 11. CDR3 nucleotide sequence: TGTGCCAGCAGTGAGAAGACTAGCGGGGGGCCCTCAAGAGAGACCCAGTACTTC. This sequence encodes CASSEKTSGGPSRETQYF.

This clone was observed a handful of times. This chain links TRBV28 with TRBJ1-3; TRBD1 matches at 8 bases. V shed 3 bases and J 9 bases; nucleotides not matched to a gene: 7. CDR1 MDHEN and CDR2 SYDVKM come from the germline V gene. The CDR3 consists of 14 residues. The DNA for the CDR3 is TGTGCCAGCAGTTTTCAGGGGGCGGCAAGCACCATATATTTT. This sequence encodes CASSFQGAASTIYF.

V and J are TRBV15 and TRBJ1-1, with 9 positions matching TRBD1. In germline, CDR1 is LNHNV, CDR2 YYDKDF (reference sequence). J was trimmed by 6 bases and V by 1 base; bases with no gene match: 0. CDR3 length: 13 amino acids. CDR3 loop: CATSRGTGAEAFF. CDR3 DNA sequence: TGTGCCACCAGCAGAGGGACAGGGGCTGAAGCTTTCTTT.

V is TRBV5-1 and J is TRBJ2-3; possible D gene TRBD2, 7 bases. V was clipped by 0 bases and J by 2 bases, with 16 bases between them. Germline V gene sequence: CDR1 SGHRS, CDR2 YFSETQ. The CDR3 sequence is 17 residues long. The CDR3 region has the DNA TGCGCCAGCAGCTTGGGACCACAGGGAGGGGACACAGATACGCAGTATTTT. It translates to CASSLGPQGGDTDTQYF.

This clone was counted once. V and J are TRBV6-5 and TRBJ1-1; 7 bases fit TRBD1. The ends lost 5 bases at V and 10 bases at J; junction bases unmatched: 7. The CDR3 is made up of 12 amino acids. CDR1 and CDR2 (germline): MNHEY, SVGAGI. CDR3 in DNA: TGTGCCAGCAGTCCCCGACAGGGACGAGCTTTCTTT. Amino acids: CASSPRQGRAFF.

The V call is TRBV7-6, the J call TRBJ2-3, with 13 positions matching TRBD2. CDR3 length equals 17 residues. The trim removed 4 bases at V and 7 bases at J, leaving 11 bases unmatched. Germline CDR1 and CDR2: SGHVS and FNYEAQ. This CDR3 is CASSSLTSGGLGNTQYF. In DNA form, the CDR3 reads TGTGCCAGCAGCTCCTTGACTAGCGGGGGGCTGGGGAATACGCAGTATTTT.

This clone was seen once. In DNA form, the CDR3 reads TGTGCCAGCAGTTTATCCTCCGGGACATATAACTATGGCTACACCTTC. Residues: CASSLSSGTYNYGYTF. This chain connects TRBV27 to TRBJ1-2; D is perhaps TRBD1 (6 bases). This CDR3 contains 16 residues. The V end was cut by 0 bases, the J end by 1 base, with 12 bases between. Looked up from germline, CDR1 is MNHEY and CDR2 is SMNVEV (reference sequence).

This clone was recorded a few times. This CDR3 is CASSLIVSGGETQYF. CDR3 bases: TGTGCCAGCAGCTTAATAGTATCAGGGGGCGAGACCCAGTACTTC. The V call is TRBV5-6, the J call TRBJ2-5; 8 bases are shared with TRBD1. The CDR3 has 15 residues. The V gene's germline CDR1 is SGHDT and CDR2 YYEEEE. The V and J ends lost 2 bases and 5 bases, in that order; junction bases with no gene match: 8. The full variable domain, in which reference TRBV5-6 and TRBJ2-5 provide the parts outside the CDR3, is DAGVTQSPTHLIKTRGQQVTLRCSPKSGHDTVSWYQQALGQGPQFIFQYYEEEERQRGNFPDRFSGHQFPNYSSELNVNALLLGDSALYLCASSLIVSGGETQYFGPGTRLLVL.

The chain links TRBV6-5 to TRBJ1-2, with D possibly being TRBD1 (6 bases). The CDR3 totals 13 residues. Deletions cut 1 base from V and 5 bases from J, with 8 bases between. The germline V gene encodes CDR1 MNHEY and CDR2 SVGAGI. Here the CDR3 reads CASSYLQGYGYTF. Written as DNA, the CDR3 is TGTGCCAGCAGTTACTTACAGGGATATGGCTACACCTTC.

This clone has only a few counts. The chain has TRBV5-1 and TRBJ1-1; TRBD1 matches at 7 bases. J gave up 5 bases and V 0 bases, and 13 bases lay outside the gene matches. The CDR3 runs to 17 residues. CDR1 is SGHRS, CDR2 YFSETQ, per germline. The CDR3 sequence: CASSLAGAQGGGTEAFF. CDR3 bases: TGCGCCAGCAGCTTGGCCGGTGCCCAGGGGGGTGGGACTGAAGCTTTCTTT.

The V gene is TRBV18, the J gene TRBJ1-1; TRBD1 is a possible D gene (6 bases). The CDR3 has 13 amino acids. V lost 9 bases to trimming and J lost 0 bases, with 11 bases between them. In germline, CDR1 is KGHSH, CDR2 LQKENI. As DNA, the CDR3 is TGTGCCAGTAGACAGGACTTGAACACTGAAGCTTTCTTT. Translated: CASRQDLNTEAFF.

This clone was counted between two and nine times. In DNA, the CDR3 is TGTGCCAGCAGTTGGGCAGGGAACACAGATACGCAGTATTTT. The encoded protein is CASSWAGNTDTQYF. This chain joins TRBV6-5 and TRBJ2-3; D is perhaps TRBD1 (5 bases). This CDR3 contains 14 residues. Trimming pared 4 bases from V and 2 bases from J, leaving 10 bases between. Germline CDR1 is MNHEY and CDR2 is SVGAGI.

CDR3 sequence reads: CASSLGGGSLNTEAFF. The CDR3 DNA is TGTGCCAGCAGCTTGGGGGGGGGCAGCTTGAACACTGAAGCTTTCTTT. The chain joins TRBV5-8 to TRBJ1-1; tentative D call: TRBD1 (6 bases). V was pared by 0 bases and J by 0 bases, with 12 bases between. Germline V gene data show CDR1 as SGHTS and CDR2 as YDEGEE. This CDR3 has 16 amino acids. Complete variable domain (other parts from reference TRBV5-8 and TRBJ1-1): EAGVTQSPTHLIKTRGQQATLRCSPISGHTSVYWYQQALGLGLQFLLWYDEGEERNRGNFPPRFSGRQFPNYSSELNVNALELEDSALYLCASSLGGGSLNTEAFFGQGTRLTVV.

This sequence joins TRBV5-6 and TRBJ2-7, with a tentative D call TRBD1 (6 bases). The CDR3 is 14 residues long. The V and J ends lost 0 bases and 1 base respectively, with 8 bases between them. Germline CDR1 SGHDT, CDR2 YYEEEE. The CDR3: CASSLAGASYEQYF. In DNA, the CDR3 is TGTGCCAGCAGCTTGGCAGGGGCATCCTACGAGCAGTACTTC.

The chain employs TRBV3-1 (or the pseudogene TRBV3-2) and TRBJ1-2; tentatively, D is TRBD1 (5 bases). V was trimmed by 4 bases and J by 2 bases, leaving 8 bases between them. Germline CDR1 reads LGHDT; CDR2 reads YNNKEL (reference sequence). The CDR3 has 13 amino acids. The CDR3 DNA follows: TGTGCCAGCAGCCTCAGACAGAACTATGGCTACACCTTC. Residues: CASSLRQNYGYTF.

This chain joins TRBV6-1 and TRBJ1-1, with D perhaps matching TRBD1 (6 bases). The CDR3 spans 13 residues. Trimming stripped 3 bases from V and 5 bases from J, with 10 bases between. Germline CDR1 is MNHNS and CDR2 is SASEGT. The CDR3 is CASSEQQGTEAFF. The CDR3 bases are TGTGCCAGCAGTGAGCAACAGGGAACTGAAGCTTTCTTT.

The chain uses TRBV19 and TRBJ2-3; 7 bases fit TRBD2. The trim removed 5 bases at V and 2 bases at J, leaving 10 bases unmatched. Per the germline V gene, CDR1 is LNHDA and CDR2 is SQIVND (reference sequence). This CDR3 is 16 amino acids long. CDR3 nucleotide sequence: TGTGCCAGTAGTCTTCCTCTGGGGGGGAACACAGATACGCAGTATTTT. It codes for CASSLPLGGNTDTQYF. The variable domain in full, with the rest retrieved from reference TRBV19 and TRBJ2-3, is DGGITQSPKYLFRKEGQNVTLSCEQNLNHDAMYWYRQDPGQGLRLIYYSQIVNDFQKGDIAEGYSVSREKKESFPLTVTSAQKNPTAFYLCASSLPLGGNTDTQYFGPGTRLTVL.